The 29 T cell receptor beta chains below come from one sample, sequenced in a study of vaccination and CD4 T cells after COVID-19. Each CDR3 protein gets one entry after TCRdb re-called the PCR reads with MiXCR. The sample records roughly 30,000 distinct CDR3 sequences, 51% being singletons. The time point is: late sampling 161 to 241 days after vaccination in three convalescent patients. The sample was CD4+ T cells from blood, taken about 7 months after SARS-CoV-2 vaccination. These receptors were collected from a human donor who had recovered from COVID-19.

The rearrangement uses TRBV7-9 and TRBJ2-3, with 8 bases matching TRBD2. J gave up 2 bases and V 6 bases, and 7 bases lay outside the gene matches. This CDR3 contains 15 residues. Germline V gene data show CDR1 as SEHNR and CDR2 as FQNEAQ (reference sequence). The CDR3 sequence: CASRFTSGPTDTQYF. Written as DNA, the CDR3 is TGTGCCAGCAGGTTTACTAGCGGACCCACAGATACGCAGTATTTT.

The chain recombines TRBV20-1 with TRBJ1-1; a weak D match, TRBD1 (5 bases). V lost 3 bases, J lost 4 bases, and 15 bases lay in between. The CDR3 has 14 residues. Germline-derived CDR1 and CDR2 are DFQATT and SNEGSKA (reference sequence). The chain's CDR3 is CSASDPWGSTEAFF. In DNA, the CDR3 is TGCAGTGCTAGCGACCCCTGGGGGTCCACTGAAGCTTTCTTT.

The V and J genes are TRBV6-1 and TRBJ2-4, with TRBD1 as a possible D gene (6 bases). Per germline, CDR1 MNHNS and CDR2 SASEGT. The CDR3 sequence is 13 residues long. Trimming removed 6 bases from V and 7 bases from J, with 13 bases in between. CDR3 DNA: TGTGCCAGCAGACTAGACAGGTGGAACATTCAGTACTTC. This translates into CASRLDRWNIQYF.

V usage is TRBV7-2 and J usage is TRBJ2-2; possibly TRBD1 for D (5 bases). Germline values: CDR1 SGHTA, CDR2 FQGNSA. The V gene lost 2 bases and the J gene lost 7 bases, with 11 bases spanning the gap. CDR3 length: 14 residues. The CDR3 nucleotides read TGTGCCAGCAGCTTAATATCAGGGATCGGGGAGCTGTTTTTT. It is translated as CASSLISGIGELFF.

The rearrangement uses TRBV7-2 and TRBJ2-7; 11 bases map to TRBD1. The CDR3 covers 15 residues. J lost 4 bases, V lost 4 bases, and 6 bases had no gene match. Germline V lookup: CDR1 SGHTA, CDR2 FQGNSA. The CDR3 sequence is CASSYGTGGEYEQYF. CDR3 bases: TGTGCCAGCAGCTATGGGACAGGGGGAGAGTACGAGCAGTACTTC.

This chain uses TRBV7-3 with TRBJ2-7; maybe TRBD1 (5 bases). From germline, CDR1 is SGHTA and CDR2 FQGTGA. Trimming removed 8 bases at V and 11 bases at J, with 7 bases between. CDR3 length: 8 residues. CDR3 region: CASAQEYF. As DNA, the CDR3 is TGTGCCAGCGCACAGGAGTACTTC.

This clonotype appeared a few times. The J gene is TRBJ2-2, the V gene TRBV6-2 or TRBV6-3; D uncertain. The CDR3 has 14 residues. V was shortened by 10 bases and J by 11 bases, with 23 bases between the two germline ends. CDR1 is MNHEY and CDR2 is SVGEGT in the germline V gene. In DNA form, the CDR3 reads TGTGCCATTAGCAACCGGGCCGCTCGTTCCGAGCTGTTTTTT. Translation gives CAISNRAARSELFF.

The CDR3 bases are TGTGCCAGCAGCTTAGTAGGAGGCCGCCGGGACTCCTACGAGCAGTACTTC. This codes for CASSLVGGRRDSYEQYF. This chain connects TRBV7-8 to TRBJ2-7; D possibly corresponds to TRBD2 (5 bases). Germline values: CDR1 SGHVS, CDR2 FQNEAQ. This CDR3 has 17 residues. Trimming took off 1 base at V and 0 bases at J, with 16 bases between the two ends.

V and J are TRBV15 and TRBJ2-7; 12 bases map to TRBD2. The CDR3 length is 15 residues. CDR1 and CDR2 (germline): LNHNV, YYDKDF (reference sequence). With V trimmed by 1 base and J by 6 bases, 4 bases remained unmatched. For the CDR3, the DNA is TGTGCCACCAGCAGAGGACTAGCGGGAGTTTCCGAGCAGTACTTC. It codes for CATSRGLAGVSEQYF.

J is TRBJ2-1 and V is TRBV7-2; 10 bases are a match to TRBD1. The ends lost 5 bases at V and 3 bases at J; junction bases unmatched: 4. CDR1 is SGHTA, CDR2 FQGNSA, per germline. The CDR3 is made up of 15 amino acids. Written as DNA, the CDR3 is TGTGCCAGCAGCGCAGGACAGGGGGTCTACAATGAGCAGTTCTTC. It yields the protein CASSAGQGVYNEQFF.

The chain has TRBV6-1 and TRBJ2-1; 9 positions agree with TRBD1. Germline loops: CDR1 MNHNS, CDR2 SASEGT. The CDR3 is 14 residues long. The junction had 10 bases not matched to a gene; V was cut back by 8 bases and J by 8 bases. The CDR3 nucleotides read TGTGCCAGCTCCCGGGGACAGGGAGGGTATGAGCAGTTCTTC. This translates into CASSRGQGGYEQFF.

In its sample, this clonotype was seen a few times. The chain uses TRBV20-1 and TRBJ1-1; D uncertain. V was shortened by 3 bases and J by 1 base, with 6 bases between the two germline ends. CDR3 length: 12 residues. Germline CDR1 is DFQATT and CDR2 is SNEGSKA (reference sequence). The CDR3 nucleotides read TGCAGTGCTAGGCAGGAGAACACTGAAGCTTTCTTT. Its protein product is CSARQENTEAFF.

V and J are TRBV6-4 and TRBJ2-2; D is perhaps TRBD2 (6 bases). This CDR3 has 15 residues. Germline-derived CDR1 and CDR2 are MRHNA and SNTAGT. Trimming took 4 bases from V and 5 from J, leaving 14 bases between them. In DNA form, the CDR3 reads TGTGCCAGCAGTGTGGACGGGAGTGATACCGGGGAGCTGTTTTTT. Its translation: CASSVDGSDTGELFF.

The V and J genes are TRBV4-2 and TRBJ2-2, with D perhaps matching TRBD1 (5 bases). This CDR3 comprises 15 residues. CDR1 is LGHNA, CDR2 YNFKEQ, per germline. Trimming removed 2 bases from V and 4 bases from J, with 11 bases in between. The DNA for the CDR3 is TGTGCCAGCAGCCAACCAACAGGTTCCACCGGGGAGCTGTTTTTT. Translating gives CASSQPTGSTGELFF.

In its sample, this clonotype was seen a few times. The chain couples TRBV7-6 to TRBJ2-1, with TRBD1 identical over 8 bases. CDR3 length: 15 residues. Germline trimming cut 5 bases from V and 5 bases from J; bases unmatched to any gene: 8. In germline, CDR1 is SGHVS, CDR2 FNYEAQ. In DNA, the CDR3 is TGTGCCAGCAGCCAGGGACAGGCGCTGAACAATGAGCAGTTCTTC. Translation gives CASSQGQALNNEQFF.

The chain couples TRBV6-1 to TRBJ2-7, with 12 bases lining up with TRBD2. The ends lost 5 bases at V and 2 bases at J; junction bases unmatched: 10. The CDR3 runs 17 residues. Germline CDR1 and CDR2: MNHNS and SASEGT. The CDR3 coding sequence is TGTGCCAGCAGTCCGGACCGACGACTAGCGGGAGCCTACGAGCAGTACTTC. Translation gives CASSPDRRLAGAYEQYF.

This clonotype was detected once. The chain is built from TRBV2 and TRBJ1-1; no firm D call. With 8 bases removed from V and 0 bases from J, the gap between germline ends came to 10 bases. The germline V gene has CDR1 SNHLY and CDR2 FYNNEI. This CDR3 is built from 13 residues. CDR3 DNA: TGTGCCAGCCGGGCACAGATGAACACTGAAGCTTTCTTT. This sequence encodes CASRAQMNTEAFF.

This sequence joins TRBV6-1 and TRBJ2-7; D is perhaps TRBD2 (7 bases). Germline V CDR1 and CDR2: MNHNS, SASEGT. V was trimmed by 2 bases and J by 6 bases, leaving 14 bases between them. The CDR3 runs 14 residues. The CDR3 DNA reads TGTGCCAGCAGTGAATGGGGGGGGCGCCGCGAGCAGTACTTC. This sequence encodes CASSEWGGRREQYF.

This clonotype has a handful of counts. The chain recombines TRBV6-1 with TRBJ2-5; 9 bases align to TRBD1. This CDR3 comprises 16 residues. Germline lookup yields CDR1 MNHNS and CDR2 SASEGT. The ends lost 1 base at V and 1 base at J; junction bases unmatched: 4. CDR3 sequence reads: CASSEVPGQGQETQYF. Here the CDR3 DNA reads TGTGCCAGCAGTGAAGTACCGGGACAGGGCCAAGAGACCCAGTACTTC.

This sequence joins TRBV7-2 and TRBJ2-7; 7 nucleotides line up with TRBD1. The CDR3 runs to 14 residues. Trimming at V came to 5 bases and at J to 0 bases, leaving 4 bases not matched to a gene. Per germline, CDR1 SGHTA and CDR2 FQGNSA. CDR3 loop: CASSRDRASYEQYF. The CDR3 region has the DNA TGTGCCAGCAGCCGAGACAGGGCCTCCTACGAGCAGTACTTC.

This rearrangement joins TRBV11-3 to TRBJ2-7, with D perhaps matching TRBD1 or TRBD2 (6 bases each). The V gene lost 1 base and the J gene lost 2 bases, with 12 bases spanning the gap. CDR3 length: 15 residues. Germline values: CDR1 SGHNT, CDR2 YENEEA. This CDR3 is CASSLGGARPYEQYF. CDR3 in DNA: TGTGCCAGCAGCTTAGGGGGGGCCCGACCCTACGAGCAGTACTTC. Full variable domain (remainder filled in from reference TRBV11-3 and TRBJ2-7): EAGVVQSPRYKIIEKKQPVAFWCNPISGHNTLYWYLQNLGQGPELLIRYENEEAVDDSQLPKDRFSAERLKGVDSTLKIQPAELGDSAVYLCASSLGGARPYEQYFGPGTRLTVT.

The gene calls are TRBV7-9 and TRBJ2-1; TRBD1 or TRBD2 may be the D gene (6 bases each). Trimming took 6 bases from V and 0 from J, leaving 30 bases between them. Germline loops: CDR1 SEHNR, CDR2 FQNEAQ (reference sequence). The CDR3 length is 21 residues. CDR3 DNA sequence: TGTGCCAGCAGGATTTCCCTGCGGGACAAGGAATACCAGAGCTCCTACAATGAGCAGTTCTTC. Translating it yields CASRISLRDKEYQSSYNEQFF.

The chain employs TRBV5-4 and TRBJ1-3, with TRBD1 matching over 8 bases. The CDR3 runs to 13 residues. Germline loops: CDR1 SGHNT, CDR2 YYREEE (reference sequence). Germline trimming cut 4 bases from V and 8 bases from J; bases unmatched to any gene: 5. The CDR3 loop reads CASSLRGQDTIYF. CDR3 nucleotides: TGTGCCAGCAGCCTCAGGGGGCAAGACACCATATATTTT.

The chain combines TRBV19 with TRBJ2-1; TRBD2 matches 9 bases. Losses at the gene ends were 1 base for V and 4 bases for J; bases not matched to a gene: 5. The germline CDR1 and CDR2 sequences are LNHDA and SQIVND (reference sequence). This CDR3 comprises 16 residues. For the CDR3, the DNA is TGTGCCAGTAGTATAGCAGGACTAGCGAAATACAATGAGCAGTTCTTC. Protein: CASSIAGLAKYNEQFF. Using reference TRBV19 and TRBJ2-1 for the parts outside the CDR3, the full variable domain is DGGITQSPKYLFRKEGQNVTLSCEQNLNHDAMYWYRQDPGQGLRLIYYSQIVNDFQKGDIAEGYSVSREKKESFPLTVTSAQKNPTAFYLCASSIAGLAKYNEQFFGPGTRLTVL.

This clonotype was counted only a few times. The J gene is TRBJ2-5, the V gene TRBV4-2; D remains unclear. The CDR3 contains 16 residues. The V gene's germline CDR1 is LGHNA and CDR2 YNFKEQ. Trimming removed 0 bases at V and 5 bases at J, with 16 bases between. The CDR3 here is CASSQDGSGRSETQYF. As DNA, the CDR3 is TGTGCCAGCAGCCAAGATGGATCCGGGCGCTCGGAGACCCAGTACTTC.

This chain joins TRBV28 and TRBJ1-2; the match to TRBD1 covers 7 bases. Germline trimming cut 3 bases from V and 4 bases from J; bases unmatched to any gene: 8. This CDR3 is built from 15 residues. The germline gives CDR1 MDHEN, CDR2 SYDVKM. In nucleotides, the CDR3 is TGTGCCAGCAGTTTGGCAGGGGGAAGAACCTATGGCTACACCTTC. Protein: CASSLAGGRTYGYTF.

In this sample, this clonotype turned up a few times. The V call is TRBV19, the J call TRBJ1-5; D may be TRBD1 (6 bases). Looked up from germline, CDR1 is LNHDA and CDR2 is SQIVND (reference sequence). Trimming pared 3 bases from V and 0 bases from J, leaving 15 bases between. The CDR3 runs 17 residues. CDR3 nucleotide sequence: TGTGCCAGTAGTATCCAGGGGTGGGGGGATAGCAATCAGCCCCAGCATTTT. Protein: CASSIQGWGDSNQPQHF.

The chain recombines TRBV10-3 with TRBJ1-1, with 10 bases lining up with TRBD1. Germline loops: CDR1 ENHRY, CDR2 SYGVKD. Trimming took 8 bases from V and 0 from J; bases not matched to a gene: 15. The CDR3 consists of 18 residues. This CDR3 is CAISLSRDRGGMNTEAFF. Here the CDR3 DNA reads TGTGCCATCTCACTTTCCCGGGACAGGGGAGGCATGAACACTGAAGCTTTCTTT.

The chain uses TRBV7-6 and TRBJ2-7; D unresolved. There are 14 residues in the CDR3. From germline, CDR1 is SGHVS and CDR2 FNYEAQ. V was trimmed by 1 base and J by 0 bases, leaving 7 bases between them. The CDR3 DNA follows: TGTGCCAGCAGCTTAGGTGGCAACTCCTACGAGCAGTACTTC. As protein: CASSLGGNSYEQYF.